The clone carrying this T cell receptor (beta chain) has a count of ten or more. The data stem from a study of T cells in Graves' hyperthyroidism and ophthalmopathy. Looking at the study overall: Peripheral blood sampling occurred at initial diagnosis, before any treatment.

Newly diagnosed patients aged 18 to 65 had hyperthyroidism of under 2 months' duration. Diagnostic assessment was based on clinical symptoms, serum thyroxine and TRAb, thyroid ultrasound and orbital computed tomography. The CDR3 has 16 amino acids. Unmatched junction bases numbered 7, after V lost 5 bases and J lost 0 bases. The germline V gene encodes CDR1 MNHNS and CDR2 SASEGT. Researchers amplified the TCR beta CDR3 regions from RNA transcripts. TCR CDR3 regions were first amplified by RT-PCR with HTBI primers. TCRdb used MiXCR to reprocess the multiplex PCR reads, holding one entry per CDR3 protein. The table records around 450,000 distinct CDR3 sequences, roughly 13% of them present only once.

Sequenced: blood. This TCR was sampled from a woman between 18 and 29 years old with Graves' hyperthyroidism. The V and J genes are TRBV6-1 and TRBJ2-7; 10 nucleotides align to TRBD1. CDR3: CASSPTGGGRSYEQYF. The CDR3 DNA reads as TGTGCCAGCAGTCCGACAGGGGGCGGGCGCTCCTACGAGCAGTACTTC.